A single sample is the source of the 27 T cell receptor beta chains below, sequenced in a study of cytomegalovirus exposure and HLA in healthy donors. Vbeta (60) and Jbeta (13) primers were used in the PCR. Clones were read by immunoSEQ multiplex PCR, and TCRdb kept only the in-frame ones, dropping some. The data contain some 74,000 clones, 65% to 70% of them singletons. Sequenced: PBMCs. The receptors shown here come from a man aged 40-55 years in good health and CMV-seropositive.

The chain combines TRBV11-2 with TRBJ1-3; D unresolved. V was shortened by 7 bases and J by 0 bases, with 16 bases between the two germline ends. This CDR3 is 16 amino acids long. Germline V CDR1 and CDR2: SGHAT, FQNNGV. The CDR3 nucleotides read TGTGCCAGCAACCGAGGTGGCACCCTCTCTGGAAACACCATATATTTT. Translated, it gives CASNRGGTLSGNTIYF.

V usage is TRBV5-4 and J usage is TRBJ2-5; 9 bases match TRBD2. J was trimmed by 5 bases and V by 4 bases; bases with no gene match: 6. Germline CDR1 reads SGHNT; CDR2 reads YYREEE (reference sequence). The CDR3 totals 14 residues. The CDR3 DNA reads as TGTGCCAGCAGCCTGGCGGGGGGGCAGGAGACCCAGTACTTC. Translating it yields CASSLAGGQETQYF.

This clone showed up just a few times. The rearrangement joins TRBV5-1 to TRBJ2-1; D might be TRBD1 (5 bases). This CDR3 is built from 15 residues. Germline CDR1 reads SGHRS; CDR2 reads YFSETQ. V gave up 0 bases and J gave up 5 bases, with 12 bases separating them. Written as DNA, the CDR3 is TGCGCCAGCAGCTTGGTGTCTAGGGGCAACAATGAGCAGTTCTTC. Translation gives CASSLVSRGNNEQFF.

J is TRBJ1-5 and V is TRBV7-2; TRBD1 aligns across 8 bases. V gave up 5 bases and J gave up 2 bases; unmatched junction bases: 8. This CDR3 contains 16 residues. In germline, CDR1 is SGHTA, CDR2 FQGNSA. Written as DNA, the CDR3 is TGTGCCAGCAGCAATGGACAGGGCGGGGGCAATCAGCCCCAGCATTTT. This translates into CASSNGQGGGNQPQHF.

The genes are TRBV27 and TRBJ2-7; D perhaps matches TRBD2 (6 bases). The CDR3 is 20 residues long. V was cut by 3 bases and J by 2 bases, with 29 bases left in between. Germline loops: CDR1 MNHEY, CDR2 SMNVEV (reference sequence). This CDR3 is CASSFMQARPARGTPYEQYF. The CDR3 DNA sequence: TGTGCCAGCAGTTTTATGCAGGCAAGGCCCGCACGGGGGACCCCCTACGAGCAGTACTTC.

This clone was detected only once. The gene calls are TRBV27 and TRBJ2-7, with 11 bases identical to TRBD1. CDR3 size: 14 residues. With V trimmed by 7 bases and J by 7 bases, 9 bases remained unmatched. Germline V gene data show CDR1 as MNHEY and CDR2 as SMNVEV (reference sequence). The chain's CDR3 is CASKWDRGTWEQYF. For the CDR3, the DNA is TGTGCCAGCAAATGGGACAGGGGGACTTGGGAGCAGTACTTC.

The V gene is TRBV30, the J gene TRBJ2-7; possibly TRBD1 for D (5 bases). CDR1 and CDR2 from the germline V gene are GTSNPN and SVGIG (reference sequence). The V end was cut by 2 bases, the J end by 4 bases, with 12 bases between. This CDR3 is built from 13 residues. CDR3 residues: CAWSLGHPYEQYF. The CDR3 DNA follows: TGTGCCTGGAGTTTGGGGCATCCATACGAGCAGTACTTC.

CDR3 in DNA: TGTGCCAGCAGCTTAAGGACTAGCGGGGGGGATCTTTTGGTTACGCAGTATTTT. Its translation: CASSLRTSGGDLLVTQYF. The rearrangement joins TRBV7-8 to TRBJ2-3, with 15 nucleotides matching TRBD2. The CDR3 is 18 amino acids. Trimming cost V 2 bases and J 8 bases; bases outside gene matches: 11. Germline V gives CDR1 SGHVS, CDR2 FQNEAQ.

This rearrangement joins TRBV27 to TRBJ2-1; the D is unclear. Germline loops: CDR1 MNHEY, CDR2 SMNVEV (reference sequence). With 3 bases removed from V and 7 bases from J, the gap between germline ends came to 4 bases. The CDR3 sequence is 11 residues long. The CDR3 reads CASSFSNEQFF. The DNA for the CDR3 is TGTGCCAGCAGTTTTAGTAATGAGCAGTTCTTC.

This chain joins TRBV28 and TRBJ2-1; 7 nucleotides line up with TRBD2. The CDR3 runs 15 residues. The V gene's germline CDR1 is MDHEN and CDR2 SYDVKM. J was trimmed by 2 bases and V by 6 bases; bases with no gene match: 7. CDR3 in amino acids: CASRLSGAPYNEQFF. CDR3 in DNA: TGTGCCAGCAGACTGAGCGGGGCCCCCTACAATGAGCAGTTCTTC.

V and J are TRBV7-2 and TRBJ1-1, with D hard to call. The germline V gene has CDR1 SGHTA and CDR2 FQGNSA. V dropped 6 bases and J dropped 1 base, with 15 bases sitting between them. The CDR3 contains 15 residues. CDR3: CASRAGSGRNTEAFF. The CDR3, as DNA: TGTGCCAGCAGGGCTGGGTCGGGAAGGAACACTGAAGCTTTCTTT.

The chain couples TRBV28 to TRBJ2-7, with D perhaps matching TRBD1 (5 bases). The CDR3 contains 13 residues. Germline values: CDR1 MDHEN, CDR2 SYDVKM. V was pared by 5 bases and J by 3 bases, with 11 bases between. The CDR3 DNA follows: TGTGCCAGCAGTGACGGACATAACTACGAGCAGTACTTC. Translating gives CASSDGHNYEQYF. Variable domain in full (rest from reference TRBV28 and TRBJ2-7): DVKVTQSSRYLVKRTGEKVFLECVQDMDHENMFWYRQDPGLGLRLIYFSYDVKMKEKGDIPEGYSVSREKKERFSLILESASTNQTSMYLCASSDGHNYEQYFGPGTRLTVT.

The rearrangement uses TRBV5-1 and TRBJ2-2; 7 bases line up with TRBD1. V gave up 2 bases and J gave up 7 bases; unmatched junction bases: 5. Germline loops: CDR1 SGHRS, CDR2 YFSETQ. This CDR3 is built from 14 residues. The CDR3 region is CASSLEQGIGELFF. CDR3 in DNA: TGCGCCAGCAGCTTAGAACAGGGGATCGGGGAGCTGTTTTTT.

The chain combines TRBV2 with TRBJ1-2; D remains ambiguous. The germline V gene encodes CDR1 SNHLY and CDR2 FYNNEI. The CDR3 totals 13 residues. Trimming left V 1 base short and J 8 bases short, with 11 bases between. The CDR3 DNA sequence: TGTGCCAGCAGTGAAGATGGGAGTCGGGGCTACACCTTC. Protein: CASSEDGSRGYTF.

This clone is a singleton in its sample. The chain couples TRBV15 to TRBJ2-5; TRBD1 might be the D (6 bases). Looked up from germline, CDR1 is LNHNV and CDR2 is YYDKDF (reference sequence). The CDR3 loop spans 15 amino acids. With 2 bases removed from V and 3 bases from J, the gap between germline ends came to 13 bases. The chain's CDR3 is CATSRRPTGKETQYF. CDR3 DNA sequence: TGTGCCACCAGCAGACGCCCTACAGGGAAAGAGACCCAGTACTTC.

The rearrangement joins TRBV2 to TRBJ1-1; D ambiguous. The germline V and J ends were trimmed by 8 bases and 0 bases, with 10 bases remaining between them. The CDR3 spans 13 residues. CDR1 SNHLY and CDR2 FYNNEI come from the germline V gene. The CDR3 region has the DNA TGTGCCAGCGAGCCCGGTTTGAACACTGAAGCTTTCTTT. Translating it yields CASEPGLNTEAFF.

This clone has more than one count but fewer than ten. The chain has TRBV6-5 and TRBJ2-7, with TRBD2 matching over 9 bases. The CDR3 runs 15 residues. Trimming took 2 bases from V and 3 from J; bases not matched to a gene: 5. Germline values: CDR1 MNHEY, CDR2 SVGAGI. The CDR3 spells CASSYRDSGGYEQYF. In DNA, the CDR3 is TGTGCCAGCAGTTACCGGGATAGCGGGGGCTACGAGCAGTACTTC.

The chain couples TRBV5-1 to TRBJ2-1; D not resolved. The CDR3 covers 16 residues. Trimming removed 0 bases from V and 7 bases from J, with 17 bases in between. CDR1 SGHRS and CDR2 YFSETQ come from the germline V gene. CDR3 DNA sequence: TGCGCCAGCAGCTTGGCCGCGACTCCCGGTGGGAATGAGCAGTTCTTC. It codes for CASSLAATPGGNEQFF.

V gene TRBV30 combines with J gene TRBJ1-2; 7 bases line up with TRBD1. The CDR3 is made up of 14 amino acids. Germline V gene sequence: CDR1 GTSNPN, CDR2 SVGIG (reference sequence). V was clipped by 3 bases and J by 1 base; unmatched bases: 5. The DNA for the CDR3 is TGTGCCTGGAGCCCGGGACAGCATAACTATGGCTACACCTTC. Translation: CAWSPGQHNYGYTF. The full variable domain, its missing parts supplied by reference TRBV30 and TRBJ1-2, is SQTIHQWPATLVQPVGSPLSLECTVEGTSNPNLYWYRQAAGRGLQLLFYSVGIGQISSEVPQNLSASRPQDRQFILSSKKLLLSDSGFYLCAWSPGQHNYGYTFGSGTRLTVV.

In the case of this clone: Within the sample, other DNA sequences also encode this same CDR3. The V gene is TRBV7-9, the J gene TRBJ2-7; D perhaps matches TRBD1 (6 bases). Looked up from germline, CDR1 is SEHNR and CDR2 is FQNEAQ (reference sequence). The length of the CDR3 is 15 residues. V dropped 3 bases and J dropped 2 bases, with 14 bases sitting between them. DNA of the CDR3: TGTGCCAGCAGCTTCTCACACAACAGGGCCTACGAGCAGTACTTC. Its translation is CASSFSHNRAYEQYF.

This clone was seen more than once but under ten times. The chain carries TRBV7-3 and TRBJ2-1; D might be TRBD2 (5 bases). This CDR3 spans 16 amino acids. With 5 bases removed from V and 0 bases from J, the gap between germline ends came to 14 bases. In germline, CDR1 is SGHTA, CDR2 FQGTGA. CDR3 DNA sequence: TGTGCCAGCAGCCCTGCCGTAGCGCACTCCTACAATGAGCAGTTCTTC. As protein: CASSPAVAHSYNEQFF.

This clone was picked up one time. V and J are TRBV7-2 and TRBJ1-1; no clear D gene. CDR3 size: 15 residues. Germline CDR1 reads SGHTA; CDR2 reads FQGNSA. V was cut by 3 bases and J by 2 bases, with 13 bases left in between. CDR3 loop: CASSFPVGGNTEAFF. The CDR3 DNA is TGTGCCAGCAGCTTCCCCGTAGGCGGCAACACTGAAGCTTTCTTT.

This chain joins TRBV9 and TRBJ2-5, with 12 bases identical to TRBD2. Germline V gene lookup returns CDR1 SGDLS and CDR2 YYNGEE. J gave up 4 bases and V 4 bases, and 5 bases lay outside the gene matches. The CDR3 is made up of 15 amino acids. CDR3 in amino acids: CASSPSGGAGETQYF. The CDR3 nucleotides read TGTGCCAGCAGCCCTAGCGGGGGGGCTGGAGAGACCCAGTACTTC.

V gene TRBV5-6 combines with J gene TRBJ1-1; weak D call: TRBD1 (6 bases). CDR1 and CDR2 from the germline V gene are SGHDT and YYEEEE. Trimming left V 2 bases short and J 6 bases short, with 17 bases between. The CDR3 totals 15 residues. The CDR3 loop reads CASSLVGGVVSEAFF. The CDR3 DNA is TGTGCCAGCAGCTTAGTAGGGGGAGTTGTATCTGAAGCTTTCTTT.

V usage is TRBV5-4 and J usage is TRBJ2-5; D is possibly TRBD1 (7 bases). The DNA end favors TRBJ2-7, so the J call may be wrong. The CDR3 totals 17 residues. CDR1 and CDR2 from the germline V gene are SGHNT and YYREEE (reference sequence). The CDR3 loop reads CASSTQTYGRGAYEQYF. CDR3 in DNA: TGTGCCAGCAGCACGCAAACGTATGGCAGGGGGGCCTACGAGCAGTACTTC.

CDR3 nucleotides: TGTGCTAGTGCTAAGCATGTCGCATCCTACAATGAGCAGTTCTTC. Protein product: CASAKHVASYNEQFF. The chain carries TRBV12-5 and TRBJ2-1; D not certain. Germline V gene lookup returns CDR1 LGHNT and CDR2 FRNRAP. Between the trimmed V and J ends, which lost 7 bases and 1 base, there was a span of 14 bases. The length of the CDR3 is 15 residues.

This sequence joins TRBV2 and TRBJ2-3; the D gene is possibly TRBD1 (6 bases). The CDR3 spans 16 residues. Looked up from germline, CDR1 is SNHLY and CDR2 is FYNNEI. V shed 4 bases and J shed 0 bases, with 14 bases lying between them. The CDR3 coding sequence is TGTGCCAGCAGTGGGTTACAGGGAGCTAGCACAGATACGCAGTATTTT. This codes for CASSGLQGASTDTQYF.